The sequence of this T cell receptor beta chain was determined in a study of T cells expressing NK-cell markers. About the study: There were seven HCMV-seropositive donors and one seronegative donor among the eight sequenced.

Study observations and caveats: Whether expanded NKG2C+ T cell clones were HCMV specific stayed uncertain. Dominant NKG2C+ clonotype frequencies of roughly 1.0-8% of CD8+ T cells were measured in over five donors.

The CDR3 consists of 13 residues. The cDNA for TCR beta came from 5'RACE template switching with UMIs. TCRdb re-analyzed the 5' RACE reads; it lists each CDR3 protein once, without DNA. Seen in this sample are about half a million distinct CDR3 sequences; the ten most common clones hold over 1.3%. Concerning this clonotype: Its antigen is undetermined.

The clonotype comes from a woman aged 45 to 65 in good health. Sequencing input: blood T cells: a sorted CD56 or NKG2C T cell subset, CD4+ or CD8+ T cells, or bulk PBMC T cells (not recorded which). This chain links TRBV12-3 or TRBV12-4 with TRBJ2-1; TCRdb calls TRBD1, which cannot be checked without DNA. The CDR3 sequence: CASRPGVNNEQFF.